These 6 T cell receptor beta chains were sequenced from one sample in a study of blood T cell repertoires in COVID-19. Using immunoSEQ multiplex PCR, the repertoire was profiled, and TCRdb retains in-frame clones only, with some absent. Here the sample spans 35,000 to 45,000 clones, roughly 84% being singletons. Sequenced input: peripheral blood. The source is a woman aged 80 or over with acute or convalescent COVID-19.

V is TRBV27 and J is TRBJ1-2, with 7 bases aligning to TRBD1. The germline gives CDR1 MNHEY, CDR2 SMNVEV (reference sequence). After removal of 7 bases from V and 2 bases from J, the junction contained 13 bases not matched to a gene. The CDR3 totals 16 residues. The CDR3 sequence: CASTLRGQIGNYGYTF. CDR3 DNA sequence: TGTGCCAGCACCTTACGGGGACAGATCGGGAACTATGGCTACACCTTC.

J is TRBJ2-7 and V is TRBV19, with D possibly TRBD2 on 6 matching bases. This CDR3 spans 13 amino acids. V lost 3 bases to trimming and J lost 7 bases, with 13 bases between them. Looked up from germline, CDR1 is LNHDA and CDR2 is SQIVND (reference sequence). The CDR3 coding sequence is TGTGCCAGTAGTATTGGCACTAGCTGGGAGCAGTACTTC. It specifies CASSIGTSWEQYF.

The chain uses TRBV25-1 and TRBJ1-1, with a tentative D call TRBD1 (5 bases). The CDR3 totals 14 residues. V was cut by 3 bases and J by 2 bases, with 10 bases left in between. Looked up from germline, CDR1 is MGHDK and CDR2 is SYGVNS. CDR3: CASSDRGPNTEAFF. For the CDR3, the DNA is TGTGCCAGCAGTGATAGGGGTCCCAACACTGAAGCTTTCTTT.

The J gene is TRBJ2-2, the V gene TRBV19; a possible D gene is TRBD2 (6 bases). CDR1 LNHDA and CDR2 SQIVND come from the germline V gene (reference sequence). This CDR3 has 14 amino acids. Trimming shortened V by 4 bases and J by 0 bases, and 6 bases separated the two germline ends. The CDR3 here is CASSSGANTGELFF. In DNA, the CDR3 is TGTGCCAGTAGTAGCGGGGCGAACACCGGGGAGCTGTTTTTT. The whole variable domain, filled in from reference TRBV19 and TRBJ2-2, reads DGGITQSPKYLFRKEGQNVTLSCEQNLNHDAMYWYRQDPGQGLRLIYYSQIVNDFQKGDIAEGYSVSREKKESFPLTVTSAQKNPTAFYLCASSSGANTGELFFGEGSRLTVL.

The CDR3 DNA is TGTGCCAGCAGCCAAGGTCCCGGGGCTAATGAAAAACTGTTTTTT. The encoded protein is CASSQGPGANEKLFF. The rearrangement uses TRBV3-1 (or the pseudogene TRBV3-2) and TRBJ1-4; D is undetermined. The germline V gene has CDR1 LGHDT and CDR2 YNNKEL (reference sequence). V shed 1 base and J shed 3 bases, with 9 bases lying between them. CDR3 length: 15 amino acids.

The chain employs TRBV5-1 and TRBJ2-5; 11 nucleotides match TRBD2. Germline lookup yields CDR1 SGHRS and CDR2 YFSETQ. The CDR3 runs 17 residues. Losses at the gene ends were 0 bases for V and 5 bases for J; bases not matched to a gene: 9. The CDR3 sequence: CASSLGVAGGLRETQYF. DNA for the CDR3: TGCGCCAGCAGCTTGGGAGTAGCGGGAGGGCTCAGGGAGACCCAGTACTTC.